This TCR beta chain was captured in a study of blood T cells in healthy people across ages. Study observations and caveats: Older age coincided with a roughly linear decline in TCR beta diversity per million T cells.

Concerning this clonotype: Its antigen is still unknown.

Losses at the gene ends were 2 bases for V and 4 bases for J; bases not matched to a gene: 10. CDR3 length: 16 residues. CDR1 SGHNT and CDR2 YYREEE come from the germline V gene (reference sequence). Then a second PCR, running about 6 to 12 cycles, was carried out with a sample-barcoded 5' primer and a J-beta primer mix. In TCRdb, the 5' RACE reads were re-called with MiXCR into one record per CDR3 protein. The table has 1.5 million to 2 million distinct CDR3 sequences, 49% seen once. The sequence was collected from a woman aged 40 to 50 in good health. The J gene is TRBJ2-7, the V gene TRBV5-4; 9 nucleotides line up with TRBD1. Sequencing was carried out using blood. CDR3: CASSLSGTGKGYEQYF. In DNA form, the CDR3 reads TGTGCCAGCAGCTTATCCGGGACAGGGAAGGGTTACGAGCAGTACTTC.